Below are 3 T cell receptor beta chains sequenced from a single sample in a study of CD8 T cells in ankylosing spondylitis. Via MiXCR, TCRdb re-called the 5' RACE reads, giving one row per CDR3 protein. This sample has over 130,000 distinct CDR3 sequences; roughly 44% occur once, and the top ten carry around 15%. The specimen was synovial fluid, either unsorted or a sorted T cell fraction (not recorded which). These receptors all stem from a male donor with ankylosing spondylitis.

The CDR3 spells CASSQGDRTDTQYF. The CDR3 bases are TGCGCCAGCAGCCAAGGGGATCGCACAGATACGCAGTATTTT. V usage is TRBV4-3 and J usage is TRBJ2-3; D is ambiguous. V lost 1 base and J lost 1, with 6 bases in between. This CDR3 contains 14 residues. Germline V gives CDR1 LGHNA, CDR2 YSLEER.

J is TRBJ2-7 and V is TRBV24-1, with 8 bases fitting TRBD1. The CDR3 covers 19 residues. Germline assignment: CDR1 KGHDR and CDR2 SFDVKD. The V and J ends lost 11 bases and 4 bases, in that order; junction bases with no gene match: 27. CDR3 region: CARREARPKRGQGAYEQYF. The CDR3 DNA reads as TGTGCCAGGCGTGAGGCCAGACCGAAGAGAGGGCAGGGGGCTTACGAGCAGTACTTC.

The chain combines TRBV10-3 with TRBJ1-2; possibly TRBD1 for D (6 bases). Per the germline V gene, CDR1 is ENHRY and CDR2 is SYGVKD. This CDR3 has 15 amino acids. Deletions cut 6 bases from V and 7 bases from J, with 21 bases between. CDR3 sequence (DNA): TGTGCCATCAGGAGGGGGGATTCGCACCCTATTGGCTACACCTTC. Translated: CAIRRGDSHPIGYTF.